This T cell receptor beta chain was profiled in a study of cytomegalovirus exposure and HLA in healthy donors. Study-wide points: It was shown in a later analysis that HLA-associated TCR beta chains were more clonally expanded than other, equally common chains. Several of the most significant clusters were apparently associated with common viral pathogens in a later analysis.

It was with 60 Vbeta and 13 Jbeta primers that the PCR ran. Some clones are missing from TCRdb's copy, which holds only in-frame ones; the method was immunoSEQ multiplex PCR. The data contain around 170,000 clones, approximately 78% of them singletons. Points on this clone: What it recognizes is unknown.

Germline CDR1 MGHDK, CDR2 SYGVNS. The germline V and J ends were trimmed by 1 base and 3 bases, with 11 bases remaining between them. The CDR3 consists of 15 residues. Nominally healthy donors were sampled, though unrecorded immune exposures were likely. Sequencing was carried out using PBMCs. The genes are TRBV25-1 and TRBJ2-3; D is undetermined. This clonotype was sampled from a woman aged 18-29 years in good health and CMV-seronegative. The DNA for the CDR3 is TGTGCCAGCAGTGAATCCCCTAGAAGGACAGATACGCAGTATTTT. Translating it yields CASSESPRRTDTQYF.